Each of the 27 T cell receptor beta chains below was sequenced from the same sample in a study of cytomegalovirus exposure and HLA in healthy donors. Primers: 60 Vbeta forward and 13 Jbeta reverse. TCRdb's copy holds only in-frame clones and misses some; the assay was immunoSEQ multiplex PCR. Of some 180,000 clones listed, roughly three quarters were seen once; the top ten hold around 2.3%. The source material was PBMCs. These receptors all stem from a woman in her twenties or thirties in good health and CMV-seropositive.

The chain is built from TRBV6-6 and TRBJ2-3, with D possibly matching TRBD1 (6 bases). V was clipped by 3 bases and J by 6 bases, with 7 bases between them. This CDR3 has 12 amino acids. CDR1 MNHNY and CDR2 SVGAGI come from the germline V gene (reference sequence). CDR3 protein: CASSYQGDTQYF. The CDR3 bases are TGTGCCAGCAGTTATCAGGGGGATACGCAGTATTTT.

This clone came up once. This chain joins TRBV2 and TRBJ2-7; D is unclear. Germline values: CDR1 SNHLY, CDR2 FYNNEI. V was pared by 7 bases and J by 2 bases, with 9 bases between. The CDR3 runs 12 residues. The CDR3 region has the DNA TGTGCCAGCACAGGTGGCACCTACGAGCAGTACTTC. Protein sequence: CASTGGTYEQYF. The full variable domain, with the rest looked up from reference TRBV2 and TRBJ2-7, is EPEVTQTPSHQVTQMGQEVILRCVPISNHLYFYWYRQILGQKVEFLVSFYNNEISEKSEIFDDQFSVERPDGSNFTLKIRSTKLEDSAMYFCASTGGTYEQYFGPGTRLTVT.

This clone turned up a few times. The V and J genes are TRBV15 and TRBJ2-7; perhaps TRBD2 as D (7 bases). V was pared by 5 bases and J by 2 bases, with 13 bases between. Per the germline V gene, CDR1 is LNHNV and CDR2 is YYDKDF (reference sequence). CDR3 size: 14 residues. CDR3 amino acids: CATSVSGGPYEQYF. DNA of the CDR3: TGTGCCACCAGCGTCTCCGGGGGGCCCTACGAGCAGTACTTC.

This clone was found once. The rearrangement links TRBV19 to TRBJ2-2; 8 positions agree with TRBD2. The V gene end was trimmed by 6 bases and the J gene end by 6 bases; junction bases not matched to a gene: 9. The germline V gene encodes CDR1 LNHDA and CDR2 SQIVND (reference sequence). The CDR3 is 15 amino acids. In nucleotides, the CDR3 is TGTGCCAGTAGATCGGCGGGGGGTATCGCCGGGGAGCTGTTTTTT. Translated: CASRSAGGIAGELFF.

The CDR3 DNA reads TGTGCCAGCAGTGAACGGGTATATGAGTTAAGTAGCAATCAGCCCCAGCATTTT. Translating it yields CASSERVYELSSNQPQHF. This sequence joins TRBV6-1 and TRBJ1-5; D is unclear. The V end lost 2 bases, the J end lost 0 bases, and 17 bases lay between the germline ends. The CDR3 is 18 amino acids. Germline lookup yields CDR1 MNHNS and CDR2 SASEGT.

This chain uses TRBV5-5 with TRBJ1-6; D might be TRBD1 (6 bases). The germline CDR1 and CDR2 sequences are SGHKS and YYEKEE (reference sequence). CDR3 length: 14 residues. The ends were cut back, 10 bases at V and 9 bases at J, with 20 bases in the middle. CDR3 residues: CASLGAEGGSPLHF. The CDR3 nucleotides are TGTGCCTCCCTCGGGGCGGAAGGGGGTTCACCCCTCCACTTT.

As concerns this clone: One end of the junction does not line up with germline, which may come from a read error. V and J are TRBV10-3 and TRBJ2-6; TRBD1 aligns across 9 bases. In germline, CDR1 is ENHRY, CDR2 SYGVKD. This CDR3 contains 15 residues. CDR3 nucleotide sequence: TGTGCCATCCGTACAGGGGGCTCTGGGGCCAACGGCCTGACTTTC. Protein: CAIRTGGSGANGLTF.

The rearrangement joins TRBV4-3 to TRBJ1-3; tentatively, D is TRBD1 (5 bases). The CDR3 has 15 residues. Trimming shortened V by 0 bases and J by 8 bases, and 14 bases separated the two germline ends. CDR1 and CDR2 from the germline V gene are LGHNA and YSLEER. This CDR3 reads CASSQDVGGGDTIYF. The CDR3 bases are TGCGCCAGCAGCCAAGATGTCGGAGGAGGGGACACCATATATTTT.

V usage is TRBV4-2 and J usage is TRBJ1-1; D not resolved. The V end lost 2 bases, the J end lost 3 bases, and 10 bases lay between the germline ends. The germline CDR1 and CDR2 sequences are LGHNA and YNFKEQ. There are 14 residues in the CDR3. The CDR3 loop reads CASSQQQKDTEAFF. In DNA form, the CDR3 reads TGTGCCAGCAGCCAACAACAGAAGGACACTGAAGCTTTCTTT.

This clone was seen a handful of times. The V and J genes are TRBV7-2 and TRBJ1-5, with 8 bases fitting TRBD1. CDR1 and CDR2 (germline): SGHTA, FQGNSA. The CDR3 loop spans 15 amino acids. After removal of 5 bases from V and 3 bases from J, the junction contained 6 bases not matched to a gene. The CDR3 loop is CASSPDRGNNQPQHF. CDR3 in DNA: TGTGCCAGCAGCCCCGACAGGGGTAACAATCAGCCCCAGCATTTT.

This clone came up a few times. This chain joins TRBV7-9 and TRBJ2-5, with 13 bases that match TRBD2. Unmatched junction bases numbered 8, after V lost 2 bases and J lost 2 bases. CDR1 and CDR2 (germline): SEHNR, FQNEAQ (reference sequence). The CDR3 consists of 18 residues. The CDR3 bases are TGTGCCAGCAGCTTACTACGACTAGCGGGGGGCTGGCAAGAGACCCAGTACTTC. Its protein is CASSLLRLAGGWQETQYF.

As concerns this clone: Different DNA sequences within this sample yield the same CDR3. The chain combines TRBV9 with TRBJ2-2; perhaps TRBD2 as D (5 bases). Trimming left V 0 bases short and J 0 bases short, with 6 bases between. The CDR3 has 15 residues. Germline V gene data show CDR1 as SGDLS and CDR2 as YYNGEE. CDR3 nucleotide sequence: TGTGCCAGCAGCGTAGCGGGGTCGAACACCGGGGAGCTGTTTTTT. Translated, it gives CASSVAGSNTGELFF.

The chain combines TRBV27 with TRBJ1-4; weak D call: TRBD1 (5 bases). Germline CDR1 is MNHEY and CDR2 is SMNVEV (reference sequence). The length of the CDR3 is 16 residues. V lost 0 bases, J lost 3 bases, and 11 bases lay in between. The CDR3 loop reads CASSLSLGGANEKLFF. The CDR3 DNA reads as TGTGCCAGCAGTTTATCGTTGGGGGGGGCTAATGAAAAACTGTTTTTT.

The V and J genes are TRBV7-2 and TRBJ1-2; possibly TRBD1 for D (5 bases). Trimming removed 7 bases from V and 3 bases from J, with 15 bases in between. This CDR3 contains 14 residues. Germline V lookup: CDR1 SGHTA, CDR2 FQGNSA. The CDR3 spells CASNQNPGDYGYTF. DNA of the CDR3: TGTGCCAGCAACCAAAACCCGGGGGACTATGGCTACACCTTC.

The chain has TRBV6-5 and TRBJ1-1; D is undetermined. Germline V CDR1 and CDR2: MNHEY, SVGAGI. The length of the CDR3 is 11 residues. V lost 5 bases and J 7 bases, leaving 8 bases between the germline ends. CDR3 sequence: CASSRSGEAFF. The CDR3 nucleotides read TGTGCCAGCAGTAGATCGGGTGAAGCTTTCTTT.

The CDR3 loop reads CASSSDRGAFF. CDR3 in DNA: TGTGCCAGCAGCTCGGACAGGGGTGCTTTCTTT. The chain has TRBV27 and TRBJ1-1, with 9 bases matching TRBD1. Losses at the gene ends were 6 bases for V and 11 bases for J; bases not matched to a gene: 4. The CDR3 length is 11 residues. Germline CDR1 MNHEY, CDR2 SMNVEV (reference sequence).

In regard to this clone: This may come from a read error, since a much larger clone is one base off. This sequence joins TRBV6-1 and TRBJ2-5, with TRBD2 matching 12 bases. Looked up from germline, CDR1 is MNHNS and CDR2 is SASEGT. The CDR3 runs to 15 residues. V lost 2 bases, J lost 6 bases, and 4 bases stayed unmatched. In DNA, the CDR3 is TGTGCCAGCAGTGAACTAGCGGGGGGGCAAAAGACCCAGTACTTC. This sequence encodes CASSELAGGQKTQYF.

The rearrangement uses TRBV9 and TRBJ1-1, with 11 positions matching TRBD1. From germline, CDR1 is SGDLS and CDR2 YYNGEE. The CDR3 sequence is 16 residues long. The J segment lost 0 bases and the V segment lost 2 bases, leaving 3 bases of the junction unmatched. The CDR3 loop is CASSVGQGAMNTEAFF. CDR3 in DNA: TGTGCCAGCAGCGTTGGACAGGGGGCCATGAACACTGAAGCTTTCTTT.

This chain joins TRBV9 and TRBJ2-3; 9 bases are shared with TRBD2. CDR3 length: 16 amino acids. From germline, CDR1 is SGDLS and CDR2 YYNGEE. The J segment lost 2 bases and the V segment lost 5 bases, leaving 9 bases of the junction unmatched. The CDR3 loop is CASSPPLAGSTDTQYF. The CDR3 DNA follows: TGTGCCAGCAGTCCCCCCCTAGCGGGGTCCACAGATACGCAGTATTTT.

In regard to this clone: Different DNA sequences within this sample yield the same CDR3. CDR3 nucleotide sequence: TGTGCCAGCAGTTTAGGCAGGGTCTACGAGCAGTACTTC. Amino acid sequence: CASSLGRVYEQYF. The rearrangement joins TRBV28 to TRBJ2-7, with a weak D call TRBD1 (5 bases). This CDR3 comprises 13 residues. Germline CDR1 reads MDHEN; CDR2 reads SYDVKM. The V end lost 2 bases, the J end lost 3 bases, and 8 bases lay between the germline ends.

V usage is TRBV27 and J usage is TRBJ2-1; TRBD2 matches at 10 bases. The CDR3 is 13 residues long. Germline CDR1 is MNHEY and CDR2 is SMNVEV (reference sequence). With V trimmed by 10 bases and J by 7 bases, 7 bases remained unmatched. The CDR3 sequence is CATKRGGTNEQFF. The CDR3 nucleotides are TGTGCCACCAAGCGGGGGGGGACAAATGAGCAGTTCTTC.

The chain combines TRBV23-1 with TRBJ1-5; D is undetermined. TRBV23-1 is placed among ORFs of uncertain function. Trimming stripped 3 bases from V and 6 bases from J, with 15 bases between. The CDR3 consists of 15 residues. CDR3 bases: TGCGCCAGCAGTCATCGACTGCCGTACATTCAGCCCCAGCATTTT. Protein sequence: CASSHRLPYIQPQHF.

The chain combines TRBV6-6 with TRBJ1-5; weak D call: TRBD1 (5 bases). V was trimmed by 6 bases and J by 1 base, leaving 7 bases between them. The germline gives CDR1 MNHNY, CDR2 SVGAGI (reference sequence). This CDR3 contains 13 residues. The CDR3 nucleotides are TGTGCCAGCAGGGGGGGGAGCAATCAGCCCCAGCATTTT. Protein sequence: CASRGGSNQPQHF.

The V call is TRBV27, the J call TRBJ1-2, with 9 bases identical to TRBD1. This CDR3 comprises 14 residues. The J segment lost 5 bases and the V segment lost 6 bases, leaving 7 bases of the junction unmatched. Germline V CDR1 and CDR2: MNHEY, SMNVEV (reference sequence). The chain's CDR3 is CASRNPGQGYGYTF. The CDR3 DNA reads TGTGCCAGCAGAAACCCGGGACAGGGATATGGCTACACCTTC.

The chain joins TRBV7-9 to TRBJ1-2; D possibly corresponds to TRBD1 (5 bases). Trimming took 1 base from V and 5 from J, leaving 14 bases between them. The CDR3 length is 15 residues. From germline, CDR1 is SEHNR and CDR2 FQNEAQ (reference sequence). CDR3 DNA sequence: TGTGCCAGCAGCTTAGAACGTGGGGCCGGGTATGGCTACACCTTC. Translation: CASSLERGAGYGYTF.

This chain uses TRBV7-2 with TRBJ2-5; TRBD1 aligns across 7 bases. Trimming removed 5 bases from V and 7 bases from J; junction bases left unmatched: 7. CDR1 and CDR2 (germline): SGHTA, FQGNSA. This CDR3 has 13 amino acids. CDR3 sequence (DNA): TGTGCCAGCAGCCTCACAGGGGAAGGGACCCAGTACTTC. Its protein product is CASSLTGEGTQYF.

The chain is built from TRBV21-1 and TRBJ1-4; TRBD1, the table's D call, was not compared with the DNA. TRBV21-1 is classified as a pseudogene. This CDR3 comprises 14 residues. The CDR3 loop is CASSKGQGNEKLFF. The CDR3 nucleotides read TGTGCCAGCAGCAAAGGACAGGGGAATGAAAAACTGTTTTTT.